The clone carrying this TCR beta chain appeared once. Its target is unknown. These data are taken from a study of a mutant IDH1 vaccine in newly diagnosed glioma. Study summary: The first vaccination came 4-6 weeks after radiotherapy alone, or with temozolomide cycles. Visit V12 was conducted at week 35 as the safety follow-up. Visit V13 came later, at week 47. Regarding the study as a whole: Immune responses arising from the vaccine appeared in 80% to 95% of patients.

Germline CDR1 LNHDA, CDR2 SQIVND (reference sequence). Trimming removed 5 bases at V and 2 bases at J, with 4 bases between. This CDR3 spans 11 amino acids. TCRdb's table, derived via immunoSEQ multiplex PCR, lists solely in-frame clones and lacks some. Here the sample spans some 60,000 clones, roughly nine tenths being singletons. The time point denotes: week 35, safety follow-up. With topical imiquimod, each dose of the vaccine consisted of 300 ug of mutant IDH1 20-mer peptide. The TCR originated in a man aged 40-49 years with glioma. The sample here was PBMCs, taken from a glioma patient whose treatment included an IDH1 peptide vaccine. The rearrangement joins TRBV19 to TRBJ2-7; D is undetermined. CDR3 amino acids: CASSAPYEQYF. The CDR3 nucleotides read TGTGCCAGTAGTGCCCCCTACGAGCAGTACTTC.